What follows is one T cell receptor (beta chain) and its context. There is no known antigen for this receptor. Within one base of it there is no much larger clone, and no base qualities were kept. The data were obtained in a study of chemoradiotherapy in HPV16-positive cancers (dated by TCRdb to 2021 to 2024). Study-level background: Candidate HPV-specific T-cell clones and common TCR motifs were defined by functional T-cell assays performed on cells from a couple of HPV16-positive patients. The study set out to ask whether T-cell immunity against the HPV oncoproteins E6 and E7 changes over the course of chemoradiotherapy and whether that immunity affects survival. TCR repertoires from 86 patients with HPV-related cancers were then used to track the candidate HPV-specific TCRs and motifs. The research as a whole found: Among HPV16-positive patients, expansion of HPV-responsive T cells during chemoradiotherapy was associated with better recurrence-free survival. The functional definition of HPV-specific T cells came from only a couple of HPV16-positive patients, and the survival association was reported for HPV16-positive patients. Expansion of candidate HPV-specific clones and E7-related TCR motifs was observed in the tumor microenvironment during treatment, whereas no such expansion was observed for non-HPV-specific T cells.

Library preparation used the immunoSEQ multiplex PCR assay. This is the immuneACCESS table as TCRdb keeps it, with only in-frame sequences that have V and J called. A part of the clones is gone; compared with another copy, unresolved V genes explain less than half, and the rest is unexplained. The sample table records roughly 4,500 clones; 55% to 75% of these occur just once. Jointly, the top ten make up less than 9.5% of the sample. Repertoires were sampled repeatedly over the course of chemoradiotherapy so that clonal expansion in the tumor microenvironment could be followed. CDR1 and CDR2 are drawn from the germline V gene: LGHNA, YNFKEQ. The junction shows trimming of 0 bases on V and 2 bases on J, plus 13 bases between the germline ends. The CDR3 starts with the cysteine, ends with the phenylalanine, and has 17 residues. Here the CDR3 DNA is all that survives: 51 bases in frame from base 1.

This receptor was identified in a human donor with HPV-associated anogenital cancer. The material sequenced was tumor tissue, taken from a patient who underwent chemoradiotherapy. The chain employs TRBV4-2 and TRBJ1-4; the D segment could be TRBD1, given 5 matching bases. The CDR3 sequence is CASSQDGTGGTNEKLFF. The nucleotide sequence is given as TGTGCCAGCAGCCAAGATGGCACAGGAGGGACTAATGAAAAACTGTTTTTT.